The present T cell receptor beta chain was sequenced within a study of blood T cell repertoires in COVID-19. Per the germline V gene, CDR1 is SNHLY and CDR2 is FYNNEI. CDR3 size: 15 residues. Trimming removed 3 bases from V and 6 bases from J; junction bases left unmatched: 11. Per the original methods: Estimated nucleated cell counts came from reference gene primer amplification. Clones were sequenced by immunoSEQ multiplex PCR, and TCRdb holds only the in-frame ones, with some missing. The V and J calls and clone size come from that table; D and trimming were worked out from the DNA. This sample has 150,000 to 200,000 clones; about 80% occur once, and the top ten carry roughly 8.4%.

The sequence was obtained from a man aged 60-69 years with acute or convalescent COVID-19. The rearrangement joins TRBV2 to TRBJ2-7, with 7 bases identical to TRBD2. Specimen: peripheral blood. CDR3 sequence (DNA): TGTGCCAGCAGTGACCGTTCCAAGCGGGGTGGCGAGCAGTACTTC. It yields the protein CASSDRSKRGGEQYF.